The rows below give T cell receptor beta chains drawn from one sample of a study of T-cell memory formation after mild COVID-19. Each CDR3 protein is one row after TCRdb ran MiXCR on the 5' RACE reads. Here the sample spans a few hundred thousand distinct CDR3 sequences, 9.4% being singletons. The sequenced sample consisted of PBMCs or a T cell subset sorted from them (not recorded which). These receptors were obtained from a young man who had mild COVID-19 (a few samples of this study predate the infection). Cell type and time point are not known. Each CDR3 is given without its conserved first and last residue.

CDR3: ASSFRAGELF; V: TRBV7-2; J: TRBJ2-2
CDR3: ASSSGLAGNQETQY; V: TRBV7-8; J: TRBJ2-5
CDR3: ASSLPSGGASEQF; V: TRBV28; J: TRBJ2-1
CDR3: ASSRLIGITGELF; V: TRBV7-9; J: TRBJ2-2
CDR3: SARDMTGGQETQY; V: TRBV20-1; J: TRBJ2-5
CDR3: ASSPGPGGHEQF; V: TRBV3-1; J: TRBJ2-1
CDR3: ASRPSGSNTEAF; V: TRBV6-2/TRBV6-3; J: TRBJ1-1
CDR3: ASSRTGERQY; V: TRBV7-9; J: TRBJ2-3
CDR3: ASRPGQKKNTGELF; V: TRBV12-3/TRBV12-4; J: TRBJ2-2
CDR3: ASSFSGGAVNEQF; V: TRBV5-1; J: TRBJ2-1